This paragraph reports one T cell receptor (beta chain). Study processing details: Amplifying reference gene primers gave estimates of nucleated cell counts. The method was immunoSEQ multiplex PCR; TCRdb's version includes in-frame clones alone and lacks a portion of them. That table furnishes V, J and clone size, whereas the DNA furnished D and trimming. The repertoire includes fewer than 200,000 clones, about nine tenths of them detected once, and approximately 9% sits in the top ten. The data derive from a study of blood T cell repertoires in COVID-19. For the study at large: T cells, B-cell-depleted T cells, or PBMCs supplied cDNA or gDNA.

Cohort 3 donors counted as recovered after two negative PCRs, clearance, or resolved symptoms. Sequencing input: PBMCs or T cells enriched from blood (not recorded which). The receptor's source is a woman under 30 who had recovered from COVID-19.

The CDR3 sequence is CASSLIGRGNYEQYF. CDR3 bases: TGTGCCAGCAGCTTAATCGGTCGGGGTAACTACGAGCAGTACTTC. This chain uses TRBV7-9 with TRBJ2-7; TRBD2 is a possible D gene (5 bases). Germline V gene sequence: CDR1 SEHNR, CDR2 FQNEAQ (reference sequence). The CDR3 is 15 amino acids. V dropped 2 bases and J dropped 3 bases, with 14 bases sitting between them.